This T cell receptor (beta chain) was identified during a study of monozygotic twins with inflammatory bowel disease. Eight separate reactions per sample yielded the cDNA. Molecular identifiers with 6-nucleotide sample barcodes were added during cDNA synthesis via template switching. TCRdb reprocessed the 5' RACE reads and keeps a single row for each CDR3 protein, giving no DNA. This sample carries some 440,000 distinct CDR3 sequences, with more than 2% going to the ten biggest clones. Germline V gives CDR1 LGHNA, CDR2 YSLEER. CDR3 length equals 18 residues. What was sequenced was blood. The chain uses TRBV4-3 and TRBJ2-3; TCRdb indicates TRBD2, and absent DNA this call remains unverified. This receptor was identified in a human donor with ulcerative colitis or Crohn's disease, or a healthy co-twin of an affected twin (not recorded which). CDR3 amino acids: CASSQDSSLAGVSDTQYF.